Listed below are T cell receptor beta chains from one sample, sequenced in a study of T cells in Graves' hyperthyroidism and ophthalmopathy. TCRdb re-called the multiplex PCR reads with MiXCR, one entry per CDR3 protein. This table holds 350,000 or so distinct CDR3 sequences, over 20% found once. Sequencing was done on a sample of blood. Source of these receptors: a woman in her forties or fifties with Graves' hyperthyroidism. CDR3s include the opening cysteine and the closing phenylalanine or tryptophan. A D gene is named only where the DNA matches it firmly. For some rows the clone size is stated as once, few or many, or as a class when expanded; others skip it.

v_call,d_call,clone_size,j_call,cdr3_nt,cdr3_aa
TRBV19,NA,NA,TRBJ2-7,TGTGCCAGTAGTATCACCAGGGGTCTCTCCTACGAGCAGTACTTC,CASSITRGLSYEQYF
TRBV7-2,TRBD1,many,TRBJ2-1,TGTGCCAGCAGCTTAGACAGGGGTTCCTACAATGAGCAGTTCTTC,CASSLDRGSYNEQFF
TRBV28,NA,few,TRBJ1-2,TGTGCCAGCAGGCCACAACAGTACCATAACTATGGCTACACCTTC,CASRPQQYHNYGYTF
TRBV6-1,TRBD1,NA,TRBJ2-1,TGTGCCAGCAGAAGGGACAGGGGGACCTACAATGAGCAGTTCTTC,CASRRDRGTYNEQFF
TRBV20-1,NA,NA,TRBJ2-1,TGCAGTGCTAGTTTGGGGAAGCGGGTACAATTGAATGAGCAGTTCTTC,CSASLGKRVQLNEQFF
TRBV20-1,TRBD1,many,TRBJ2-5,TGCAGTGCTATAGAGGGGGCTTACCAAGAGACCCAGTACTTC,CSAIEGAYQETQYF
TRBV5-1,TRBD2,few,TRBJ2-3,TGCGCCAGCAGCCGCACTAGCGGCCAATTAGGAACAGATACGCAGTATTTT,CASSRTSGQLGTDTQYF
TRBV20-1,TRBD2,many,TRBJ2-5,TGCAGTGCTCACGGACTAGCGGGAGTGGCAGGCCAAGAGACCCAGTACTTC,CSAHGLAGVAGQETQYF
TRBV30,NA,few,TRBJ1-1,TGTGCCTGGAAACGGACTTCTAACGCTGAAGCTTTCTTT,CAWKRTSNAEAFF
TRBV11-2,NA,many,TRBJ1-6,TGTGCCAGCAGCTTACGAAGCTCCTATAATTCACCCCTCCACTTT,CASSLRSSYNSPLHF
TRBV11-2,TRBD2,many,TRBJ2-1,TGTGCCAGCAGCTTGACTAGCGGGAGGACCTACAATGAGCAGTTCTTC,CASSLTSGRTYNEQFF
TRBV30,NA,NA,TRBJ2-7,TGTGCCTGGAGTGGCCCCTCCTACGAGCAGTACTTC,CAWSGPSYEQYF
TRBV7-9,NA,NA,TRBJ2-6,TGTGCCAGCAGCTTAGAGGAGACGACTTACTCTGGGGCCAACGTCCTGACTTTC,CASSLEETTYSGANVLTF
TRBV6-5,NA,many,TRBJ1-4,TGTGCCAGCAGTTACCCTAGAAGGGCAACTAATGAAAAACTGTTTTTT,CASSYPRRATNEKLFF
TRBV7-7,TRBD2,NA,TRBJ2-5,TGTGCTAGCAGCCCGGGACTAGTCCAAGAGACCCAGTACTTC,CASSPGLVQETQYF
TRBV18,TRBD1,many,TRBJ2-1,TGTGCCAGCTCAGCGGGACAGGGCTTCTATGAGCAGTTCTTC,CASSAGQGFYEQFF
TRBV9,NA,few,TRBJ1-1,TGTGCCAGCAGCATCCGACAGGAGAACACTGAAGCTTTCTTT,CASSIRQENTEAFF
TRBV5-1,NA,few,TRBJ1-2,TGCGCCAGCAGCCTGGAAGGCAGGGGTGATGGTGGCTACACCTTC,CASSLEGRGDGGYTF
TRBV19,TRBD1,NA,TRBJ2-1,TGTGCCAGTAGTATAGCGGGGACAGCCTACAATGAGCAGTTCTTC,CASSIAGTAYNEQFF
TRBV20-1,NA,NA,TRBJ1-3,TGCAGTGCTGGAGCAGGGTCTGGAAACACCATATATTTT,CSAGAGSGNTIYF
TRBV28,NA,many,TRBJ2-2,TGTGCCAGCAGTTTAGTGAACCCAGTACGGCTGGGGCCCGGGGAGCTGTTTTTT,CASSLVNPVRLGPGELFF
TRBV27,TRBD1,many,TRBJ2-1,TGTGCCAGCCGACCCTTAACAGGGGTGTCCTACAATGAGCAGTTCTTC,CASRPLTGVSYNEQFF
TRBV27,NA,many,TRBJ2-7,TGTGCCAGCAGTCCTCGCCCGACGGGACCCTACGAGCAGTACTTC,CASSPRPTGPYEQYF
TRBV28,TRBD2,many,TRBJ2-7,TGTGCCATCCGGGACGCTCGGAGACTAGCGGGAGGCTACGAGCAGTACTTC,CAIRDARRLAGGYEQYF
TRBV5-6,TRBD2,many,TRBJ2-3,TGTGCCAGCAGCAGAACCGGGACTAGCGGGAACACAGATACGCAGTATTTT,CASSRTGTSGNTDTQYF
TRBV3-1,NA,NA,TRBJ1-3,TGTGCCAGCAGTCGTGACCGGGGAAACACCATATATTTT,CASSRDRGNTIYF
TRBV12-3/TRBV12-4,NA,few,TRBJ2-3,TGTGCCAGCAGTTTCCAACACTCGATCTCAGCCCTTACGCAGTATTTT,CASSFQHSISALTQYF
TRBV5-1,TRBD1,many,TRBJ2-2,TGCGCCAGCAGCGTCGGACAGGGGGCGTACGGGGAGCTGTTTTTT,CASSVGQGAYGELFF
TRBV6-2/TRBV6-3,TRBD1,many,TRBJ2-7,TGTGCCAGCAGCCTAAGACAGGGGGCTGGCTACGAGCAGTACTTC,CASSLRQGAGYEQYF
TRBV3-1,NA,NA,TRBJ2-1,TGTGCCAGCAGCCAAGACCCGGGGATGAGTTACAATGAGCAGTTCTTC,CASSQDPGMSYNEQFF
TRBV2,TRBD1,NA,TRBJ2-7,TGTGCCAGCAGTGACCAGGGGGCTCGGTCCTACGAGCAGTACTTC,CASSDQGARSYEQYF
TRBV18,TRBD1,many,TRBJ2-7,TGTGCCAGCTCACCGTTGACCGGGACAGCTGGGGGCGAGCAGTACTTC,CASSPLTGTAGGEQYF
TRBV6-1,NA,NA,TRBJ1-2,TGTGCCAGCAGTCTCAATCGGACAGAGAGAATTTATGGCTACACCTTC,CASSLNRTERIYGYTF
TRBV7-9,TRBD1,NA,TRBJ1-1,TGTGCCAGCAGCTTTAGCCGCCCAGGGGGCATGAACACTGAAGCTTTCTTT,CASSFSRPGGMNTEAFF
TRBV19,NA,NA,TRBJ2-1,TGTGCCAGTAGTATAGCGGAGTTCAATGAGCAGTTCTTC,CASSIAEFNEQFF
TRBV28,TRBD1,NA,TRBJ2-5,TGTGCCAGCAGTCCCGGACAGGGGAGGTTGGAGACCCAGTACTTC,CASSPGQGRLETQYF
TRBV5-8,NA,NA,TRBJ2-1,TGTGCCAGTCGGGGGGCTGGGGCCAAGAACTACAATGAGCAGTTCTTC,CASRGAGAKNYNEQFF
TRBV19,TRBD1,NA,TRBJ2-1,TGTGCCAGTACTACAGGGGGCAGGAATGAGCAGTTCTTC,CASTTGGRNEQFF
TRBV2,NA,NA,TRBJ2-5,TGTGCCAGCCCCCCTTGGGCCCCCGGGGAGACCCAGTACTTC,CASPPWAPGETQYF
TRBV11-2,NA,NA,TRBJ2-6,TGTGCCAGCAGCTTATGGACCCTCGAGGCTGGGGCCAACGTCCTGACTTTC,CASSLWTLEAGANVLTF
TRBV30,NA,many,TRBJ2-1,TGTGCCTGGAGTCCTACAGGGAACAATGAGCAGTTCTTC,CAWSPTGNNEQFF
TRBV12-3/TRBV12-4,NA,many,TRBJ2-1,TGTGCCAGCACCTTCGCGGGGTTTGTCGATGAGCAGTTCTTC,CASTFAGFVDEQFF
TRBV19,NA,NA,TRBJ2-6,TGTGCCAGTAGTTCAGGCAGCTCTGGGGCCAACGTCCTGACTTTC,CASSSGSSGANVLTF
TRBV20-1,NA,few,TRBJ1-5,TGCAGTGCTCAGAATTCTAGGAATCAGCCCCAGCATTTT,CSAQNSRNQPQHF
TRBV3-1,NA,many,TRBJ2-1,TGTGCCAGCAGCCCGGGACCGGGACTGCCGTCGGGGGAGCAGTTCTTC,CASSPGPGLPSGEQFF
TRBV7-9,TRBD2,few,TRBJ2-1,TGTGCCAGCAGCTTACCGGGACTAGCGGGAGGTGAGCAGTTCTTC,CASSLPGLAGGEQFF
TRBV19,NA,NA,TRBJ2-7,TGTGCCAGTGGTCGAAGCTCCTACGAGCAGTACTTC,CASGRSSYEQYF
TRBV2,NA,many,TRBJ1-1,TGTGCCAGCAGTCCGACAGGTCAATCTACTGAAGCTTTCTTT,CASSPTGQSTEAFF
TRBV3-1,NA,few,TRBJ2-3,TGTGCCAGCAGCCAAGATAGGGGGTACCCGCAGTATTTT,CASSQDRGYPQYF
TRBV5-1,NA,many,TRBJ2-1,TGCGCCAGCAACCTTGGGGGGAGCGGTAATGAGCAGTTCTTC,CASNLGGSGNEQFF
TRBV7-2,NA,many,TRBJ1-2,TGTGCCAGCAGCCCCCGATTGAGGAACAGCCATGGCTACACCTTC,CASSPRLRNSHGYTF
TRBV7-3,NA,many,TRBJ2-3,TGTGCCAGCAGCCCAAACCGGGGGTTCGCAGATACGCAGTATTTT,CASSPNRGFADTQYF